This is a list of T cell receptor beta chains from one sample in a study of cytomegalovirus exposure and HLA in healthy donors. Assay: immunoSEQ multiplex PCR; the TCRdb copy retains only in-frame clones and omits some. The data show about 140,000 clones, with roughly 80% seen just once and approximately 11% held by the top ten. Sequences were obtained from PBMCs. These receptors all come from a man between 18 and 35 years old in good health and CMV-seropositive. CDR3s include the opening cysteine and the closing phenylalanine or tryptophan. The D gene is left open where the match is weak. Size tells how often a clone was seen (once, few, many) or the class of an expanded clone, and some rows leave it out.

- | TRBD1 | TRBJ1-1 | TRBV19 | CASSKKTGTATEAFF | TGTGCCAGTAGTAAGAAGACAGGGACGGCCACTGAAGCTTTCTTT
- | - | TRBJ2-3 | TRBV2 | CSSSEGPPEADTQYF | TGTTCCAGCAGTGAGGGCCCGCCGGAGGCAGATACGCAGTATTTT
- | TRBD1 | TRBJ2-1 | TRBV5-1 | CASSNLGTGSSYNEQFF | TGCGCCAGCTCCAACTTGGGGACAGGGAGCTCCTACAATGAGCAGTTCTTC
- | TRBD1 | TRBJ1-3 | TRBV9 | CASRPQGLGNTIYF | TGTGCCAGCAGGCCACAGGGGCTAGGAAACACCATATATTTT
- | - | TRBJ2-7 | TRBV1 | CTSRPPTGTGILHEQYF | TGCACCAGCCGCCCACCCACGGGGACAGGGATTTTACACGAGCAGTACTTC
- | TRBD2 | TRBJ2-1 | TRBV13 | CASSLQAGLSNEQFF | TGTGCCAGCAGCCTACAAGCGGGACTAAGCAATGAGCAGTTCTTC
few | - | TRBJ1-1 | TRBV27 | CASSSLSGGGTEAFF | TGTGCCAGCAGTTCCCTTTCGGGCGGGGGCACTGAAGCTTTCTTT
- | TRBD2 | TRBJ2-1 | TRBV4-2 | CASSQEGGGTSGNEQFF | TGTGCCAGCAGCCAAGAGGGTGGCGGGACTAGCGGCAATGAGCAGTTCTTC
- | TRBD2 | TRBJ2-3 | TRBV15 | CATSGTNTDTQYF | TGTGCCACGTCGGGGACTAATACAGATACGCAGTATTTT
- | TRBD1 | TRBJ1-6 | TRBV5-1 | CASSPGAGGGNNSPLHF | TGCGCCAGCAGCCCGGGAGCAGGGGGCGGCAATAATTCACCCCTCCACTTT
- | - | TRBJ2-7 | TRBV19 | CASSSSENYEQYF | TGTGCCAGTAGTTCGAGCGAAAACTACGAGCAGTACTTC
- | - | TRBJ2-7 | TRBV7-2 | CASSRRAGATDYEQYF | TGTGCCAGCAGCCGGCGGGCAGGGGCGACAGACTACGAGCAGTACTTC
- | TRBD2 | TRBJ2-7 | TRBV11-2 | CASSLVGGTYEQYF | TGTGCCAGCAGCTTAGTCGGGGGGACCTACGAGCAGTACTTC
few | - | TRBJ1-1 | TRBV19 | CASSITGGYMNTEAFF | TGTGCCAGTAGTATTACAGGAGGGTACATGAACACTGAAGCTTTCTTT
- | - | TRBJ1-4 | TRBV7-9 | CASSLASRSNEKLFF | TGTGCCAGCAGCTTAGCGTCCAGGTCTAATGAAAAACTGTTTTTT
- | TRBD2 | TRBJ2-7 | TRBV18 | CASSGLREERPYETYEQYF | TGTGCCAGCTCAGGACTCCGGGAGGAACGACCTTACGAGACCTACGAGCAGTACTTC
- | - | TRBJ2-1 | TRBV7-9 | CASRINREQFF | TGTGCCAGCAGAATAAACAGGGAGCAGTTCTTC
few | - | TRBJ2-5 | TRBV2 | CASRGPETQYF | TGTGCCAGCAGGGGCCCAGAGACCCAGTACTTC
- | TRBD1 | TRBJ1-1 | TRBV5-6 | CASSFGGQGNTEAFF | TGTGCCAGCAGCTTCGGCGGACAGGGAAACACTGAAGCTTTCTTT
- | TRBD1 | TRBJ1-5 | TRBV18 | CASSRAGGGQPQHF | TGTGCCAGCTCACGGGCAGGGGGCGGCCAGCCCCAGCATTTT
- | TRBD1 | TRBJ1-3 | TRBV29-1 | CSVAQGSSGNTIYF | TGCAGCGTTGCACAGGGGAGCTCTGGAAACACCATATATTTT
- | - | TRBJ1-2 | TRBV6-6 | CASSPSGGYGYTF | TGTGCCAGCAGTCCATCCGGGGGGTATGGCTACACCTTC
- | TRBD1 | TRBJ1-6 | TRBV7-9 | CASSLSGTDSNSPLHF | TGTGCCAGCAGCTTGTCCGGGACAGACTCTAATTCACCCCTCCACTTT
- | - | TRBJ2-7 | TRBV6-5 | CASSYYARGFDEQYF | TGTGCCAGCAGTTATTACGCCAGGGGATTCGACGAGCAGTACTTC
- | - | TRBJ2-3 | TRBV7-3 | CASSLNARDTQYF | TGTGCCAGCAGCTTGAACGCGAGGGATACGCAGTATTTT
- | - | TRBJ1-1 | TRBV25-1 | CASSELSGDTEAFF | TGTGCCAGCAGTGAATTAAGCGGGGACACTGAAGCTTTCTTT
once | TRBD1 | TRBJ2-1 | TRBV10-3 | CAISPGTDLWGEQFF | TGTGCCATCAGTCCCGGGACAGACCTATGGGGTGAGCAGTTCTTC
once | - | TRBJ2-7 | TRBV7-9 | CASSLRGYEQYF | TGTGCCAGCAGCTTAAGGGGCTACGAGCAGTACTTC
- | TRBD1 | TRBJ2-1 | TRBV28 | CASSLTRTGDNEQFF | TGTGCCAGCAGTTTAACCCGGACAGGGGACAATGAGCAGTTCTTC
- | - | TRBJ1-1 | TRBV18 | CASSPGGSYSGAEAFF | TGTGCCAGCTCACCGGGGGGTTCTTATTCTGGGGCTGAAGCTTTCTTT
- | - | TRBJ2-1 | TRBV4-1 | CASSPTGNEQFF | TGCGCCAGCAGCCCCACAGGGAATGAGCAGTTCTTC
- | - | TRBJ1-5 | TRBV6-5 | CASRPLLGNNQPQHF | TGTGCCAGCAGACCGTTGCTCGGGAACAATCAGCCCCAGCATTTT
- | TRBD2 | TRBJ2-5 | TRBV7-9 | CASSTLGLVEETQYF | TGTGCCAGCAGCACCTTAGGACTAGTGGAAGAGACCCAGTACTTC